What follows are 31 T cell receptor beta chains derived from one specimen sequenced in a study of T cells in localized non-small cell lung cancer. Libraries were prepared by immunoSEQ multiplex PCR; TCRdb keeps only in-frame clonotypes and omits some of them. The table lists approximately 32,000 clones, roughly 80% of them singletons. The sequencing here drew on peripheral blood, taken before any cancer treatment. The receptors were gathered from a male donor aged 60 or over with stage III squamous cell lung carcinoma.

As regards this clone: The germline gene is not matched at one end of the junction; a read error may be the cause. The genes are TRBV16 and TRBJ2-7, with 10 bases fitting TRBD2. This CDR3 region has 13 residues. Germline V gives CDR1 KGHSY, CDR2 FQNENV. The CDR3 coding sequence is TGTGCCAGCAGCCAATCCTCTAGCGGGAGCCTTAGCTTC. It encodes CASSQSSSGSLSF. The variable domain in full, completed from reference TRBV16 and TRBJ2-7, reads GEEVAQTPKHLVRGEGQKAKLYCAPIKGHSYVFWYQQVLKNEFKFLISFQNENVFDETGMPKERFSAKCLPNSPCSLEIQATKLEDSAVYFCASSQSSSGSLSFGPGTRLTVT.

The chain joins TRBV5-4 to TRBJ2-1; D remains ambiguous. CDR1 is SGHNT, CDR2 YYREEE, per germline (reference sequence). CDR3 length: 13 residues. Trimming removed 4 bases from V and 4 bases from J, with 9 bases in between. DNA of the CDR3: TGTGCCAGCAGCCTCAAAGGGTACAATGAGCAGTTCTTC. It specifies CASSLKGYNEQFF.

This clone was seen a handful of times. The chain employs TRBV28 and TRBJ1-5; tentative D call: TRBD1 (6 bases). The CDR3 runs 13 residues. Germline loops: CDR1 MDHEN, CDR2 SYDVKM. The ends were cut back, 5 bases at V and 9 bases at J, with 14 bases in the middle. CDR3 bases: TGTGCCAGCAGTCTCGAGGGGGGCACGCCCCAGCATTTT. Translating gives CASSLEGGTPQHF.

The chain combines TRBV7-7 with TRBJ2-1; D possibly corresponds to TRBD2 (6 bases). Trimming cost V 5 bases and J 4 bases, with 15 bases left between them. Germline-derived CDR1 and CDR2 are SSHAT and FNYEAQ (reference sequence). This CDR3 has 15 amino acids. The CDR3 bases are TGTGCCAGCAGCCCGGGACTCGGGGTTTACAATGAGCAGTTCTTC. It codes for CASSPGLGVYNEQFF.

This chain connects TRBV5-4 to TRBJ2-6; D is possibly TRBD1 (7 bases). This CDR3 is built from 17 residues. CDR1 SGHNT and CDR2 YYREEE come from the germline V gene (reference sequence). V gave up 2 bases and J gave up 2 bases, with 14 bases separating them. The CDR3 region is CASSFGGGWTGANVLTF. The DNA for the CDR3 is TGTGCCAGCAGCTTCGGAGGGGGCTGGACTGGGGCCAACGTCCTGACTTTC.

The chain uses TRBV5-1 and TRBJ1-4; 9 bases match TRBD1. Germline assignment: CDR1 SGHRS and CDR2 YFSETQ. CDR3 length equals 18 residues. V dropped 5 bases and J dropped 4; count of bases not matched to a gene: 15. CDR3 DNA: TGCGCCAGCAGTTCCGGACAGGGGTCTTCCTCGATTAATGAAAAACTGTTTTTT. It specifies CASSSGQGSSSINEKLFF.

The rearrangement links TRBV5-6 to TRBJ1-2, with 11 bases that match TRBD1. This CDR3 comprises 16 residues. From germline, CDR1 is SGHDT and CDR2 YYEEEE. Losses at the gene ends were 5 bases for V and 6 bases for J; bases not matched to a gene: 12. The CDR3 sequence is CASSPTIGQGADGYTF. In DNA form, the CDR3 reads TGTGCCAGCAGTCCTACCATTGGACAGGGGGCAGATGGCTACACCTTC.

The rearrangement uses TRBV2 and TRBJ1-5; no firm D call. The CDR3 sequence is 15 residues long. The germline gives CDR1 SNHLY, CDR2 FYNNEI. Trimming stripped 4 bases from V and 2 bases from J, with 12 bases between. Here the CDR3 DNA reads TGTGCCAGCAGTGTAGTGGGAACGGGCAATCAGCCCCAGCATTTT. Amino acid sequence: CASSVVGTGNQPQHF.

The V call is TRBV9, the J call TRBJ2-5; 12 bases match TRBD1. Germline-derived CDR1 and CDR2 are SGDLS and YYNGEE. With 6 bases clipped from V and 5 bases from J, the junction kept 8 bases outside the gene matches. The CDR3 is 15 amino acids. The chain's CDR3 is CASNLGQGAGETQYF. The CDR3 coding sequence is TGTGCCAGCAACCTGGGACAGGGGGCGGGGGAGACCCAGTACTTC. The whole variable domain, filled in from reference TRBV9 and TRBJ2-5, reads DSGVTQTPKHLITATGQRVTLRCSPRSGDLSVYWYQQSLDQGLQFLIQYYNGEERAKGNILERFSAQQFPDLHSELNLSSLELGDSALYFCASNLGQGAGETQYFGPGTRLLVL.

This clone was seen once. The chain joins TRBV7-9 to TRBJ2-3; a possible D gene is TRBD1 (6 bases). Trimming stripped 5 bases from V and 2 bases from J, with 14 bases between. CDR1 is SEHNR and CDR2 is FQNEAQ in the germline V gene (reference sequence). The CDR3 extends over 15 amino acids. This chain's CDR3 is CASSPSTGITDTQYF. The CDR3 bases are TGTGCCAGCAGCCCAAGCACAGGGATCACAGATACGCAGTATTTT. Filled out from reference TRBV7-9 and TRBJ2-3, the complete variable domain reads DTGVSQNPRHKITKRGQNVTFRCDPISEHNRLYWYRQTLGQGPEFLTYFQNEAQLEKSRLLSDRFSAERPKGSFSTLEIQRTEQGDSAMYLCASSPSTGITDTQYFGPGTRLTVL.

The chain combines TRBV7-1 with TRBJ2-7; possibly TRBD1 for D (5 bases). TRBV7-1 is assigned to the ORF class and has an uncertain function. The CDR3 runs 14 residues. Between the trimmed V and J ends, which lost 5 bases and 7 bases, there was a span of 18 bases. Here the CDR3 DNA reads TGTGCCAGCAGCATTCAGGGCCTCTTAGGGGAGCAGTACTTC. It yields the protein CASSIQGLLGEQYF.

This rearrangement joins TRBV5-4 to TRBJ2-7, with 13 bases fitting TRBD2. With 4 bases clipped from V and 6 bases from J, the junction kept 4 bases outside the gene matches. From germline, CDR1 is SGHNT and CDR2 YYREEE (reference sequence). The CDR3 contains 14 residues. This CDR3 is CASSRGLAGSEQYF. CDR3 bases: TGTGCCAGCAGCAGGGGACTAGCGGGGAGCGAGCAGTACTTC. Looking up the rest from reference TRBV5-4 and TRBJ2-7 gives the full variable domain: ETGVTQSPTHLIKTRGQQVTLRCSSQSGHNTVSWYQQALGQGPQFIFQYYREEENGRGNFPPRFSGLQFPNYSSELNVNALELDDSALYLCASSRGLAGSEQYFGPGTRLTVT.

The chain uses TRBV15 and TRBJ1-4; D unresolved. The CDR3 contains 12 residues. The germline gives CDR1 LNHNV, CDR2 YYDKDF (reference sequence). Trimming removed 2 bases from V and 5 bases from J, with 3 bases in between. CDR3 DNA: TGTGCCACCAGCAGAAGGAATGAAAAACTGTTTTTT. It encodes CATSRRNEKLFF.

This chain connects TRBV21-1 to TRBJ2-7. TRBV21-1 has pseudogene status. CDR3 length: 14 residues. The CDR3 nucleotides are TGTGCCAGCAGCTTCTTTGACGGAACCTACGAGCAGTACTTC. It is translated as CASSFFDGTYEQYF.

CDR3: CASSSGTSGRDEQFF. In DNA form, the CDR3 reads TGCGCCAGCAGTTCCGGGACTAGCGGTCGGGATGAGCAGTTCTTC. The chain is built from TRBV5-1 and TRBJ2-1; 11 bases line up with TRBD2. This CDR3 has 15 residues. Trimming took 5 bases from V and 8 from J; bases not matched to a gene: 9. Germline CDR1 is SGHRS and CDR2 is YFSETQ.

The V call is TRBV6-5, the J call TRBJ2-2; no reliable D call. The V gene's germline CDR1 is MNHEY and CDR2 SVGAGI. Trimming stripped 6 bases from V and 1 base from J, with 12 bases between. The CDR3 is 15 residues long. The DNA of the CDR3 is TGTGCCAGCAGCCCCCGTTGGGGGAACACCGGGGAGCTGTTTTTT. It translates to CASSPRWGNTGELFF.

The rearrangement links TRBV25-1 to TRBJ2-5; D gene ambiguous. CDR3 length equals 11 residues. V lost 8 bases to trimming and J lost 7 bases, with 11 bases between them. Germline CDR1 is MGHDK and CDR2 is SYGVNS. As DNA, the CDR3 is TGTGCCAGCGGGAACTTAGTGACCCAGTACTTC. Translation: CASGNLVTQYF.

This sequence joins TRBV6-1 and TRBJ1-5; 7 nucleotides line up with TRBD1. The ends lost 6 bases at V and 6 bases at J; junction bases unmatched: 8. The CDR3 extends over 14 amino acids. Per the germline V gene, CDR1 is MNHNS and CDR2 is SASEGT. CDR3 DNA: TGTGCCAGCAGCCTCGACAGGGTGAGTCAGCCCCAGCATTTT. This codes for CASSLDRVSQPQHF.

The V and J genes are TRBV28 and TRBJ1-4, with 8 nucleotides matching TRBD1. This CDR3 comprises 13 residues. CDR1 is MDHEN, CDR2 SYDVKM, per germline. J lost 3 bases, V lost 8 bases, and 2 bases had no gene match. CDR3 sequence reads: CASLDRANEKLFF. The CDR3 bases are TGTGCCAGCCTGGACAGGGCTAATGAAAAACTGTTTTTT.

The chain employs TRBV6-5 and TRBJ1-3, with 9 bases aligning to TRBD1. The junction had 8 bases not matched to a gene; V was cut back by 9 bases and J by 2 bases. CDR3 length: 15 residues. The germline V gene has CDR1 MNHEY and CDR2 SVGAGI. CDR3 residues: CASSRGTGTGNTIYF. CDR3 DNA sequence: TGTGCCAGTTCTAGAGGGACAGGGACTGGAAACACCATATATTTT.

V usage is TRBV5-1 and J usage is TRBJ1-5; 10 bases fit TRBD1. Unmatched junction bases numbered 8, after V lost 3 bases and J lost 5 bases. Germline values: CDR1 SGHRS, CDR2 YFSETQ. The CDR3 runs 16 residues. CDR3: CASSSGDRGGDQPQHF. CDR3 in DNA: TGCGCCAGCAGCTCCGGGGACAGGGGAGGTGATCAGCCCCAGCATTTT.

CDR3 coding DNA: TGTGCCAGCAGCGTACAGGCGAACTCTGGAAACACCATATATTTT. Residues: CASSVQANSGNTIYF. This chain links TRBV9 with TRBJ1-3, with D unclear. Germline V CDR1 and CDR2: SGDLS, YYNGEE. V lost 1 base and J lost 0, with 8 bases in between. The length of the CDR3 is 15 residues. The full variable domain, in which reference TRBV9 and TRBJ1-3 provide the parts outside the CDR3, is DSGVTQTPKHLITATGQRVTLRCSPRSGDLSVYWYQQSLDQGLQFLIQYYNGEERAKGNILERFSAQQFPDLHSELNLSSLELGDSALYFCASSVQANSGNTIYFGEGSWLTVV.

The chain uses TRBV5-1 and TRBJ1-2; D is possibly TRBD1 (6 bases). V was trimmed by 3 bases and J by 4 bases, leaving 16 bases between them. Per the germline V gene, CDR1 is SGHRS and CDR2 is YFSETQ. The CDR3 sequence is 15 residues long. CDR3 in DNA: TGCGCCAGCAGCTCGGCGGCAGGGGTGGGCTATGGCTACACCTTC. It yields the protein CASSSAAGVGYGYTF.

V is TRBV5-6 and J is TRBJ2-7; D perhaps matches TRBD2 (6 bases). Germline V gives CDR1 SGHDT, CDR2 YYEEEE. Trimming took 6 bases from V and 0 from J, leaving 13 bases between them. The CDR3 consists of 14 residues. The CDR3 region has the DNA TGTGCCAGCACCTTTGGGGGGACCTCCTACGAGCAGTACTTC. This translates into CASTFGGTSYEQYF.

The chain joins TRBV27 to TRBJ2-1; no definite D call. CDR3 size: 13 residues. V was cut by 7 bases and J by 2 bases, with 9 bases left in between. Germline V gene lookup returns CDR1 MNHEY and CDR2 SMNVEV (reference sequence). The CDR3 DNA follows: TGTGCCAGCAAACCACGAGCCTACAATGAGCAGTTCTTC. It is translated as CASKPRAYNEQFF.

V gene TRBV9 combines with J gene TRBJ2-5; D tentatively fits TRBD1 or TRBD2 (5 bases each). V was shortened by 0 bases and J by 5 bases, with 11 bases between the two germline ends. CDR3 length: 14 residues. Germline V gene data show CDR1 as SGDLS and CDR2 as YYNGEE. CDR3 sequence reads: CASSVAIEGETQYF. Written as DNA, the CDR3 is TGTGCCAGCAGCGTAGCTATTGAGGGGGAGACCCAGTACTTC.

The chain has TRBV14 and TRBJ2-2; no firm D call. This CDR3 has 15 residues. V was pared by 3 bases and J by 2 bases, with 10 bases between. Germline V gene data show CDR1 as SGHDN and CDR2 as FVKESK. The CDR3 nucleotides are TGTGCCAGCAGCCACCCCCACCTTAACACCGGGGAGCTGTTTTTT. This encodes CASSHPHLNTGELFF.

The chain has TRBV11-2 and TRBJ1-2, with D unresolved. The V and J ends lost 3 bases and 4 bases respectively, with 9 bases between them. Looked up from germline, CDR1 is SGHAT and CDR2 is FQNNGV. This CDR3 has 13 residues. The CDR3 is CASSLGFFYGYTF. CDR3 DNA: TGTGCCAGCAGCTTGGGGTTTTTCTATGGCTACACCTTC.

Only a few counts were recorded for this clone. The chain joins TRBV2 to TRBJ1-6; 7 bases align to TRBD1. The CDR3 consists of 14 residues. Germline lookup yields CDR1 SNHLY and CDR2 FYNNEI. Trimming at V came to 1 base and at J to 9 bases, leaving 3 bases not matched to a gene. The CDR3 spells CASSEGRGSSPLHF. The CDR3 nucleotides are TGTGCCAGCAGTGAAGGCAGGGGGTCTTCACCCCTCCACTTT. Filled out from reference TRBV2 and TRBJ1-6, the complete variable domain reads EPEVTQTPSHQVTQMGQEVILRCVPISNHLYFYWYRQILGQKVEFLVSFYNNEISEKSEIFDDQFSVERPDGSNFTLKIRSTKLEDSAMYFCASSEGRGSSPLHFGNGTRLTVT.

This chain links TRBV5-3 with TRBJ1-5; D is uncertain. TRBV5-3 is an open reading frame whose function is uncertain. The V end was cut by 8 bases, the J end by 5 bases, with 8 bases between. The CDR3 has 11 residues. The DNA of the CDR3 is TGTGCCAGGACGGATCATCAGCCCCAGCATTTT. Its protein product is CARTDHQPQHF.

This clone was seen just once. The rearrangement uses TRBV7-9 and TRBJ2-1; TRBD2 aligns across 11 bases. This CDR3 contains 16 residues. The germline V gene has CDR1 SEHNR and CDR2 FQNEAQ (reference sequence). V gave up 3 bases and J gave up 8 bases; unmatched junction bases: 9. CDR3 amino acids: CASSFLSTGLADEQFF. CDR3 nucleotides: TGTGCCAGCAGCTTCTTATCGACGGGACTAGCGGATGAGCAGTTCTTC.